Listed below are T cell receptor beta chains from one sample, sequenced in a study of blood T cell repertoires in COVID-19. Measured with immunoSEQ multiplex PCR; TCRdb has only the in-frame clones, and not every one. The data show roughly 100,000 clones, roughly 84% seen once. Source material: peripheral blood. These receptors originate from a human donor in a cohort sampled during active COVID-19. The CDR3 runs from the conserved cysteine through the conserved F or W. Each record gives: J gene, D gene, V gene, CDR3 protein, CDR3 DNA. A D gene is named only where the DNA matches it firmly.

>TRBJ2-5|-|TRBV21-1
CASSKRAGLGETQYF
TGTGCCAGCAGCAAACGGGCGGGCCTAGGAGAGACCCAGTACTTC
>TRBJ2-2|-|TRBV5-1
CASSFTGIRNTGELFF
TGCGCCAGCAGCTTCACAGGGATCCGGAACACCGGGGAGCTGTTTTTT
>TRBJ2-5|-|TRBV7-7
CASSLAAADQETQYF
TGTGCTAGCAGCTTAGCGGCGGCAGACCAAGAGACCCAGTACTTC
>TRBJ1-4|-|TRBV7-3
CASSSTGRGEKLFF
TGTGCCAGCAGCTCCACAGGGAGGGGGGAAAAACTGTTTTTT
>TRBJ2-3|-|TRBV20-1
CSASGGLPFGTDTQYF
TGCAGTGCTAGTGGAGGACTCCCGTTCGGCACAGATACGCAGTATTTT
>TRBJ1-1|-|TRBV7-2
CASSYALGGTEAFF
TGTGCCAGCAGCTACGCTCTAGGAGGCACTGAAGCTTTCTTT
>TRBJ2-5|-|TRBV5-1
CASSFGGPGETQYF
TGCGCCAGCAGCTTTGGGGGCCCAGGGGAGACCCAGTACTTC
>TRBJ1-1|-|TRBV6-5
CASSYSGTNTEAFF
TGTGCCAGCAGTTACTCGGGGACTAACACTGAAGCTTTCTTT
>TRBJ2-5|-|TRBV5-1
CASSFQGPQETQYF
TGCGCCAGCAGCTTCCAGGGCCCCCAAGAGACCCAGTACTTC
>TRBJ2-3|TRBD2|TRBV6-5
CASSYRAGGGTDTQYF
TGTGCCAGCAGTTACAGAGCGGGGGGCGGCACAGATACGCAGTATTTT
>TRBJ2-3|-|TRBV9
CASSVAPPDTQYF
TGTGCCAGCAGCGTAGCTCCCCCAGATACGCAGTATTTT